This T cell receptor beta chain emerged from a study of early T cells in non-severe SARS-CoV-2 infection. Study-level background: Unsorted whole-blood RNA was sequenced in bulk, leaving chains unpaired.

Unique molecular identifiers were attached to individual cDNA molecules. From the 5' RACE reads, TCRdb called clonotypes with MiXCR, one entry per CDR3 protein. Here the sample spans about 56,000 distinct CDR3 sequences, around 13% being singletons. This CDR3 has 14 residues. CDR1 is SGHTA, CDR2 FQGNSA, per germline. Between the trimmed V and J ends, which lost 2 bases and 6 bases, there was a span of 12 bases. The J gene is TRBJ2-3, the V gene TRBV7-2; D is uncertain. Sequencing used whole blood. The receptor was isolated from an adult who was a healthcare worker with PCR-confirmed SARS-CoV-2 infection or an uninfected control (not recorded which). CDR3 protein: CASSLSSGEDTQYF. The CDR3 DNA sequence: TGTGCCAGCAGCTTATCGTCGGGTGAGGATACGCAGTATTTT.